One sample yielded the 18 T cell receptor beta chains listed below, sequenced in a study of T-cell reconstitution after alpha-beta-depleted transplantation in children. Unique molecular identifiers were incorporated during preparation of the TCRbeta library. TCRdb analysed the PCR reads with MiXCR anew, one entry per CDR3 protein. The data hold roughly 570,000 distinct CDR3 sequences, with over 20% observed a single time. Sequencing was performed on PBMCs, taken before TCRalphabeta/CD19-depleted stem cell transplant. Source of these receptors: a boy younger than two with Wiskott-Aldrich syndrome, due to receive a stem cell transplant.

This clonotype was counted a few times. The rearrangement uses TRBV29-1 and TRBJ1-2, with D possibly TRBD1 on 5 matching bases. CDR3 length: 15 residues. Germline V CDR1 and CDR2: SQVTM, ANQGSEA. Trimming removed 5 bases from V and 6 bases from J, with 22 bases in between. The CDR3 DNA reads TGCAGCGTTAATCCCCAAAGGTTGGAGGGGAATGGCTACACCTTC. Its translation is CSVNPQRLEGNGYTF. The complete variable domain, with remaining parts taken from reference TRBV29-1 and TRBJ1-2, reads SAVISQKPSRDICQRGTSLTIQCQVDSQVTMMFWYRQQPGQSLTLIATANQGSEATYESGFVIDKFPISRPNLTFSTLTVSNMSPEDSSIYLCSVNPQRLEGNGYTFGSGTRLTVV.

The chain combines TRBV29-1 with TRBJ2-2, with 7 bases lining up with TRBD1. CDR3 size: 16 residues. The germline CDR1 and CDR2 sequences are SQVTM and ANQGSEA. Trimming cost V 4 bases and J 6 bases; bases outside gene matches: 14. The CDR3 sequence is CSVGVGSKGGPGELFF. For the CDR3, the DNA is TGCAGCGTTGGCGTGGGAAGCAAAGGGGGCCCCGGGGAGCTGTTTTTT.

This clonotype has a count of ten or more. The chain has TRBV10-3 and TRBJ2-1, with 12 bases lining up with TRBD2. Germline trimming cut 10 bases from V and 5 bases from J; bases unmatched to any gene: 6. This CDR3 comprises 14 residues. Per germline, CDR1 ENHRY and CDR2 SYGVKD. The DNA for the CDR3 is TGTGCCACTAGACTAGCGGGAGATCACAATGAGCAGTTCTTC. Encoded protein: CATRLAGDHNEQFF.

This clonotype was seen only a few times. The chain couples TRBV29-1 to TRBJ1-3, with D possibly TRBD1 on 6 matching bases. Germline loops: CDR1 SQVTM, CDR2 ANQGSEA. The ends were cut back, 7 bases at V and 4 bases at J, with 17 bases in the middle. The CDR3 is 14 amino acids. CDR3 amino acids: CSARQGGSGNTIYF. Here the CDR3 DNA reads TGCAGCGCCCGGCAAGGGGGTTCGGGAAACACCATATATTTT.

This clonotype has only a few counts. The J gene is TRBJ1-3, the V gene TRBV28; maybe TRBD1 (5 bases). V lost 3 bases and J 4 bases, leaving 7 bases between the germline ends. The length of the CDR3 is 13 residues. Germline CDR1 reads MDHEN; CDR2 reads SYDVKM. CDR3 bases: TGTGCCAGCAGTTTCTACAGGGGAAACACCATATATTTT. Its translation: CASSFYRGNTIYF.

The V call is TRBV28, the J call TRBJ1-5, with D unclear. The V end lost 7 bases, the J end lost 0 bases, and 10 bases lay between the germline ends. The CDR3 totals 14 residues. In germline, CDR1 is MDHEN, CDR2 SYDVKM. CDR3 DNA sequence: TGTGCCAGCATCAAAGCATATAGCAATCAGCCCCAGCATTTT. Its translation: CASIKAYSNQPQHF.

The chain uses TRBV5-1 and TRBJ1-1, with 10 bases that match TRBD1. This CDR3 has 16 residues. Per germline, CDR1 SGHRS and CDR2 YFSETQ. V shed 5 bases, J shed 1 base, and the junction held 8 bases outside the gene matches. CDR3 sequence (DNA): TGCGCCAGCAGTCCAGGACAGGGGGGAAGGAACACTGAAGCTTTCTTT. Amino acid sequence: CASSPGQGGRNTEAFF.

This clonotype was found a few times. V gene TRBV6-1 combines with J gene TRBJ1-5, with D possibly matching TRBD1 (5 bases). Per the germline V gene, CDR1 is MNHNS and CDR2 is SASEGT. The germline V and J ends were trimmed by 6 bases and 0 bases, with 9 bases remaining between them. This CDR3 has 14 amino acids. The CDR3 is CASRTVYSNQPQHF. The CDR3 nucleotides read TGTGCCAGCAGGACAGTATATAGCAATCAGCCCCAGCATTTT.

This clonotype was detected only a few times. The chain links TRBV5-6 to TRBJ2-1; D not resolved. The V gene's germline CDR1 is SGHDT and CDR2 YYEEEE. The CDR3 extends over 12 amino acids. The ends were cut back, 2 bases at V and 9 bases at J, with 9 bases in the middle. CDR3 loop: CASSLRLGEQFF. For the CDR3, the DNA is TGTGCCAGCAGCTTAAGGCTAGGTGAGCAGTTCTTC. Full variable domain (missing parts from reference TRBV5-6 and TRBJ2-1): DAGVTQSPTHLIKTRGQQVTLRCSPKSGHDTVSWYQQALGQGPQFIFQYYEEEERQRGNFPDRFSGHQFPNYSSELNVNALLLGDSALYLCASSLRLGEQFFGPGTRLTVL.

The chain combines TRBV25-1 with TRBJ2-5, with D perhaps TRBD2 (6 bases). Germline CDR1 is MGHDK and CDR2 is SYGVNS. The CDR3 totals 18 residues. Trimming took 1 base from V and 0 from J, leaving 18 bases between them. In DNA, the CDR3 is TGTGCCAGCAGTGAATGGGGCACGGGAGCCCAGTACCAAGAGACCCAGTACTTC. This codes for CASSEWGTGAQYQETQYF.

The chain carries TRBV11-2 and TRBJ2-1; 12 bases line up with TRBD2. V lost 2 bases, J lost 6 bases, and 2 bases stayed unmatched. The CDR3 totals 15 residues. Germline CDR1 SGHAT, CDR2 FQNNGV. CDR3 DNA: TGTGCCAGCAGCTTATCACTAGCGGGAGGCAATGAGCAGTTCTTC. As protein: CASSLSLAGGNEQFF.

DNA of the CDR3: TGTGCCAGCTCACCTACGTCCCGGCATGAAGGGTCACCCCTCCACTTT. Residues: CASSPTSRHEGSPLHF. The V and J genes are TRBV18 and TRBJ1-6; D remains ambiguous. V was pared by 3 bases and J by 10 bases, with 19 bases between. CDR3 length: 16 amino acids. Germline assignment: CDR1 KGHSH and CDR2 LQKENI.

This clonotype turned up a few times. V usage is TRBV6-5 and J usage is TRBJ2-5; D is undetermined. Trimming shortened V by 0 bases and J by 5 bases, and 19 bases separated the two germline ends. Germline loops: CDR1 MNHEY, CDR2 SVGAGI. The CDR3 is 17 residues long. The CDR3 DNA reads TGTGCCAGCAGTTACTCGATCGCTTTGTCGCCTGGGGAGACCCAGTACTTC. It is translated as CASSYSIALSPGETQYF.

The V call is TRBV5-1, the J call TRBJ2-5; D is possibly TRBD1 (6 bases). V lost 8 bases and J lost 2, with 16 bases in between. Germline lookup yields CDR1 SGHRS and CDR2 YFSETQ. CDR3 size: 14 residues. CDR3 sequence reads: CASQNRDIQETQYF. CDR3 in DNA: TGCGCCAGTCAGAACAGGGATATTCAAGAGACCCAGTACTTC.

V is TRBV30 and J is TRBJ2-1; 7 bases line up with TRBD1. CDR1 and CDR2 (germline): GTSNPN, SVGIG (reference sequence). This CDR3 has 13 amino acids. V was pared by 3 bases and J by 7 bases, with 6 bases of the junction left unmatched. CDR3 bases: TGTGCCTGGAGAGGGGGCCTGTGGAATGAGCAGTTCTTC. This codes for CAWRGGLWNEQFF.

The rearrangement joins TRBV7-2 to TRBJ2-1; 14 positions match TRBD2. CDR1 and CDR2 (germline): SGHTA, FQGNSA. The junction had 10 bases not matched to a gene; V was cut back by 5 bases and J by 10 bases. There are 16 residues in the CDR3. CDR3 sequence: CASSPRTSGGSLEQFF. The CDR3 DNA reads as TGTGCCAGCAGCCCACGGACTAGCGGGGGGTCCCTGGAGCAGTTCTTC.

The chain combines TRBV5-1 with TRBJ1-1; the match to TRBD1 covers 8 bases. There are 13 residues in the CDR3. Germline V lookup: CDR1 SGHRS, CDR2 YFSETQ. V lost 5 bases to trimming and J lost 5 bases; unmatched junction nucleotides: 5. The CDR3: CASSNTGGTEAFF. The DNA of the CDR3 is TGCGCCAGCAGTAACACAGGGGGTACTGAAGCTTTCTTT.

This clonotype was picked up one time. J is TRBJ2-3 and V is TRBV20-1; perhaps D is TRBD1 or TRBD2 (7 bases each). The CDR3 extends over 19 amino acids. CDR1 is DFQATT, CDR2 SNEGSKA, per germline (reference sequence). V was pared by 6 bases and J by 1 base, with 29 bases between. This CDR3 is CSARSSNRGSGSGTDTQYF. CDR3 in DNA: TGCAGTGCCAGATCATCAAACAGGGGTAGCGGGTCGGGCACAGATACGCAGTATTTT.